Only a few counts were recorded for the clone carrying this T cell receptor (beta chain). This sample was taken from a study of T-cell memory formation after mild COVID-19. Across the study: Largely donor-specific sequence clusters came from two donors.

Trimming took 6 bases from V and 0 from J, leaving 15 bases between them. This CDR3 spans 16 amino acids. Germline V gene data show CDR1 as SNHLY and CDR2 as FYNNEI. TCRdb called the 5' RACE reads again in MiXCR, with one record for every CDR3 protein. Of about 440,000 distinct CDR3 sequences listed, approximately 20% are singletons. The specimen was PBMCs or a T cell subset sorted from them (not recorded which). The chain joins TRBV2 to TRBJ1-3, with TRBD1 as a possible D gene (6 bases). This receptor was taken from an adult woman who had mild COVID-19 (a few samples of this study predate the infection). Cell type and time point are not known. The CDR3 DNA reads as TGTGCCAGCAGCAGGGGACATTCCGGCTCTGGAAACACCATATATTTT. It codes for CASSRGHSGSGNTIYF.